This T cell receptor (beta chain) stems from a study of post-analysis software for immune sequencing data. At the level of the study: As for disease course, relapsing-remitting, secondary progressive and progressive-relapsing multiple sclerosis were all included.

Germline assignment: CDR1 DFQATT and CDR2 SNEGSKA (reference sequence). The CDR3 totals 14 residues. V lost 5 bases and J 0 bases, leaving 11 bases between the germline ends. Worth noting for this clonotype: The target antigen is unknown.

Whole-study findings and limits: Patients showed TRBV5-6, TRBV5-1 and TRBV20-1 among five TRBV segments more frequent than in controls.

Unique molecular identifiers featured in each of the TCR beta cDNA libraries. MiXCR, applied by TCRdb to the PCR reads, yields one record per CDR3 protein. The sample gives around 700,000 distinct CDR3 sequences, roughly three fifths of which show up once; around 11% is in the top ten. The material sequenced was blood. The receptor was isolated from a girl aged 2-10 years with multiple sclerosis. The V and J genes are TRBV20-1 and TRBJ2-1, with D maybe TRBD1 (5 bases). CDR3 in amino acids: CSAYGHLSYNEQFF. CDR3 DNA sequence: TGCAGTGCTTACGGACATCTCTCCTACAATGAGCAGTTCTTC.